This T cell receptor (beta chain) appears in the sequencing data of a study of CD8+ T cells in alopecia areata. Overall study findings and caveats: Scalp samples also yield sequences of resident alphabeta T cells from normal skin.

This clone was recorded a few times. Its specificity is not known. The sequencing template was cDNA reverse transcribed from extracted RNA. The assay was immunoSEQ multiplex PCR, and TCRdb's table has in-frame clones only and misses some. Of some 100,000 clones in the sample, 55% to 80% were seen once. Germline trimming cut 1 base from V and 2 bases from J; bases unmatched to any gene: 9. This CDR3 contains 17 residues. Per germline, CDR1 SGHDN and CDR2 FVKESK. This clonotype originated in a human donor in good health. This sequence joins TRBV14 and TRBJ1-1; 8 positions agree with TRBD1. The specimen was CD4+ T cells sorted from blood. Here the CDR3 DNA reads TGTGCCAGCAGCCAAGCCCTACTAGGACAGGGCAACACTGAAGCTTTCTTT. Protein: CASSQALLGQGNTEAFF.